Sequencing of this TCR beta chain was carried out in a study of T-cell reconstitution after alpha-beta-depleted transplantation in children. Study outcomes and limitations: After one year, T-cell counts and TCRbeta diversity mostly came from new T cells.

During its preparation, the TCRbeta library received unique molecular identifiers. TCRdb ran MiXCR on the PCR reads and lists one entry per CDR3 protein. The sample yields 330,000 or so distinct CDR3 sequences, around 7.1% seen once. This clonotype occurred many times. The target antigen is unknown. The V gene's germline CDR1 is SQVTM and CDR2 ANQGSEA. V shed 7 bases, J shed 4 bases, and the junction held 5 bases outside the gene matches. The CDR3 covers 12 residues. The sequence was collected from a female patient aged 2 to 10 who had a stem cell transplant for Fanconi anemia, so the T cells may come from the graft donor. Sample: peripheral blood, taken 360 days after TCRalphabeta/CD19-depleted stem cell transplant. J is TRBJ1-1 and V is TRBV29-1; 8 bases align to TRBD1. In nucleotides, the CDR3 is TGCAGCGCAATTGGGACAGGCACTGAAGCTTTCTTT. This gives the protein CSAIGTGTEAFF.